This is a list of T cell receptor beta chains from one sample in a study of blood T cell repertoires in COVID-19. TCRdb's table, derived via immunoSEQ multiplex PCR, lists solely in-frame clones and lacks some. The data show over 150,000 clones, with roughly 81% seen just once and around 2.7% held by the top ten. The sequencing input was peripheral blood. All receptors come from a woman at least 80 years old with COVID-19, enrolled during active disease. Each CDR3 is given with its conserved first and last residue. Fields, in order: J gene, CDR3 length, clone size, D gene, V gene, CDR3 protein, CDR3 DNA. The D gene is left open where the match is weak. Clone size is given for some rows only: seen once, a few or many times, or a class if the clone is expanded.

>TRBJ1-4|13|-|-|TRBV20-1
CSASTRSSGKLFF
TGCAGTGCTAGTACCAGGAGTAGCGGAAAACTGTTTTTT
>TRBJ2-7|14|few|TRBD2|TRBV9
CASSVVAGGYEQYF
TGTGCCAGCAGCGTCGTAGCGGGAGGGTACGAGCAGTACTTC
>TRBJ2-5|13|-|-|TRBV3-1/TRBV3-2
CASSQVGQETQYF
TGTGCCAGCAGCCAAGTCGGGCAAGAGACCCAGTACTTC
>TRBJ2-3|12|-|-|TRBV12-3/TRBV12-4
CATFQGLDTQYF
TGTGCCACCTTCCAGGGGTTAGATACGCAGTATTTT
>TRBJ2-5|14|-|-|TRBV19
CASSMTSRQETQYF
TGTGCCAGTAGTATGACTAGTCGCCAAGAGACCCAGTACTTC
>TRBJ2-3|16|few|-|TRBV5-5
CASSLGLSMGTDTQYF
TGTGCCAGCAGCTTGGGACTAAGCATGGGCACAGATACGCAGTATTTT
>TRBJ2-3|15|-|-|TRBV9
CASRGTGPSTDTQYF
TGTGCCAGCAGGGGGACTGGTCCTAGCACAGATACGCAGTATTTT
>TRBJ2-7|14|-|TRBD2|TRBV27
CASSFLAGSYEQYF
TGTGCCAGCAGTTTTCTAGCGGGCTCCTACGAGCAGTACTTC
>TRBJ1-5|15|-|TRBD1|TRBV27
CASSPLGTGYQPQHF
TGTGCCAGCAGTCCTCTCGGGACAGGATATCAGCCCCAGCATTTT
>TRBJ1-4|13|few|-|TRBV18
CASSPLGPEKLFF
TGTGCCAGCTCACCACTTGGGCCCGAAAAACTGTTTTTT
>TRBJ2-5|15|few|TRBD2|TRBV29-1
CSVDVTSGGAETQYF
TGCAGCGTTGATGTGACTAGCGGGGGGGCTGAGACCCAGTACTTC
>TRBJ2-3|14|once|-|TRBV7-2
CASSYSGAADTQYF
TGTGCCAGCAGCTACTCAGGGGCTGCTGATACGCAGTATTTT
>TRBJ1-6|14|few|TRBD1|TRBV28
CAVAGDRGHSPLHF
TGTGCCGTAGCGGGGGACAGAGGACATTCACCCCTCCACTTT
>TRBJ1-2|12|once|-|TRBV20-1
CSASSVLNGYTF
TGCAGTGCTAGTTCGGTGCTTAATGGCTACACCTTC
>TRBJ1-1|13|-|-|TRBV6-6
CASSYYLGGEAFF
TGTGCCAGCAGTTACTATCTCGGAGGAGAAGCTTTCTTT
>TRBJ2-3|16|-|TRBD2|TRBV28
CASSWSTRGGADTQYF
TGTGCCAGCAGTTGGTCGACACGGGGGGGTGCGGATACGCAGTATTTT
>TRBJ2-1|14|once|-|TRBV9
CASSVGASFNEQFF
TGTGCCAGCAGCGTAGGGGCTAGCTTCAATGAGCAGTTCTTC
>TRBJ2-3|15|-|TRBD2|TRBV5-5
CASGPIGLEGDTQYF
TGTGCCAGCGGACCGATCGGACTAGAAGGAGATACGCAGTATTTT
>TRBJ1-1|14|-|-|TRBV24-1
CATSDYGGNTEAFF
TGTGCCACCAGTGATTACGGGGGGAACACTGAAGCTTTCTTT
>TRBJ2-3|14|-|TRBD2|TRBV29-1
CSVSGLAGSDTQYF
TGCAGCGTTTCGGGACTAGCGGGGTCAGATACGCAGTATTTT
>TRBJ2-1|15|-|TRBD2|TRBV7-3
CASSLKAGTNNEQFF
TGTGCCAGCAGCTTAAAGGCCGGGACTAATAATGAGCAGTTCTTC
>TRBJ2-3|18|-|-|TRBV10-3
CAISDRFRGRQDLDTQYF
TGTGCCATCAGTGATCGCTTCCGGGGTCGTCAGGACCTGGATACGCAGTATTTT
>TRBJ2-7|15|once|TRBD2|TRBV18
CASSPGGRGSYEQYF
TGTGCCAGCTCACCTGGAGGGAGGGGTAGCTACGAGCAGTACTTC
>TRBJ1-3|16|-|TRBD1|TRBV7-9
CASSPYAVDRGNTIYF
TGTGCCAGCAGCCCTTACGCCGTGGACAGGGGAAACACCATATATTTT
>TRBJ2-3|12|few|-|TRBV20-1
CSTSRGFDTQYF
TGCAGTACTAGTAGGGGGTTCGATACGCAGTATTTT
>TRBJ2-3|15|once|TRBD2|TRBV5-1
CASSPSSGVADTQYF
TGCGCCAGCAGCCCGTCTAGCGGGGTCGCAGATACGCAGTATTTT
>TRBJ2-2|15|-|TRBD1|TRBV5-4
CASSSTQGYTGELFF
TGTGCCAGCAGCTCTACACAGGGGTACACCGGGGAGCTGTTTTTT
>TRBJ2-1|15|-|TRBD2|TRBV10-3
CAISVLAGLYNEQFF
TGTGCCATCAGTGTTCTAGCGGGGTTATACAATGAGCAGTTCTTC
>TRBJ2-7|13|-|TRBD1|TRBV6-1
CASSDGTGNEQYF
TGTGCCAGCAGTGATGGGACAGGGAACGAGCAGTACTTC
>TRBJ2-3|12|-|-|TRBV7-9
CASSLQGDTQYF
TGTGCCAGCAGCTTACAGGGAGATACGCAGTATTTT
>TRBJ2-7|13|-|-|TRBV19
CASSTQGGGEQYF
TGTGCCAGTAGTACCCAGGGGGGCGGAGAGCAGTACTTC
>TRBJ1-3|16|-|TRBD1|TRBV6-5
CASSLTGTGVGNTIYF
TGTGCCAGCAGTTTGACCGGGACAGGGGTTGGAAACACCATATATTTT
>TRBJ2-5|14|-|-|TRBV4-3
CASSTGGAGKTQYF
TGCGCCAGCAGCACCGGAGGGGCAGGGAAGACCCAGTACTTC
>TRBJ1-2|13|-|-|TRBV15
CATSRGLENGYTF
TGTGCCACCAGCAGAGGCCTCGAGAATGGCTACACCTTC
>TRBJ2-5|17|-|TRBD1|TRBV7-9
CASSPVRGDRGQRTQYF
TGTGCCAGCAGCCCAGTGAGGGGGGACAGGGGGCAGCGGACCCAGTACTTC
>TRBJ2-3|16|-|-|TRBV29-1
CSVGRGTGIATDTQYF
TGCAGCGTTGGTCGGGGAACCGGTATTGCCACAGATACGCAGTATTTT
>TRBJ2-1|15|-|TRBD2|TRBV15
CATSITSGRNNEQFF
TGTGCCACCAGCATTACTAGCGGGAGGAACAATGAGCAGTTCTTC
>TRBJ2-7|13|-|-|TRBV7-2
CASSLAPFQEQYF
TGTGCCAGCAGCTTAGCTCCGTTTCAGGAGCAGTACTTC